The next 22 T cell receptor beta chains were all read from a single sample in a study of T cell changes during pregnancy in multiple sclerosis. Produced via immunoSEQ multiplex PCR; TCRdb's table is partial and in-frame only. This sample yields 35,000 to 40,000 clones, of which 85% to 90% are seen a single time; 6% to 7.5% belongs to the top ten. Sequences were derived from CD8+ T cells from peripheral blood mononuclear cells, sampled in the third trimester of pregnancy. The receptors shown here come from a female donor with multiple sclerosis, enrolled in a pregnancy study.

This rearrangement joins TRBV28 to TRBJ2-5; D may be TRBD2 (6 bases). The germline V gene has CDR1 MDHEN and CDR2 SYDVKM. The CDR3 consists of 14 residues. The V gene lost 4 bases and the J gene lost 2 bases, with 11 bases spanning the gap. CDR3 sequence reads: CASSSGGTQETQYF. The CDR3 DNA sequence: TGTGCCAGCAGTTCCGGGGGAACTCAAGAGACCCAGTACTTC.

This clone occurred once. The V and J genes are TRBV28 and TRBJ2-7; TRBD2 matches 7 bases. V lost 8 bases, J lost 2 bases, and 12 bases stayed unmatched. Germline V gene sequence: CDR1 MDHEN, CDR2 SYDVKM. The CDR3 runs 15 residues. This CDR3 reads CASLSGRELTYEQYF. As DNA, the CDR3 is TGTGCCAGCCTATCTGGGAGGGAACTTACCTACGAGCAGTACTTC.

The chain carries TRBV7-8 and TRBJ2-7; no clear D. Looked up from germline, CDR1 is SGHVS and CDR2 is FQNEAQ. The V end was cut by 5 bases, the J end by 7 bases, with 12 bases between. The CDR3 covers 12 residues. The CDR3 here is CASSPATLEQYF. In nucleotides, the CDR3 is TGTGCCAGCAGCCCCGCGACACTGGAGCAGTACTTC.

CDR3 sequence reads: CATSGDRGRPEKLFF. The DNA for the CDR3 is TGTGCCACCAGCGGGGACAGGGGGAGGCCGGAAAAACTGTTTTTT. This chain uses TRBV15 with TRBJ1-4; 11 nucleotides agree with TRBD1. CDR1 and CDR2 (germline): LNHNV, YYDKDF (reference sequence). J lost 8 bases, V lost 5 bases, and 7 bases had no gene match. CDR3 length equals 15 residues.

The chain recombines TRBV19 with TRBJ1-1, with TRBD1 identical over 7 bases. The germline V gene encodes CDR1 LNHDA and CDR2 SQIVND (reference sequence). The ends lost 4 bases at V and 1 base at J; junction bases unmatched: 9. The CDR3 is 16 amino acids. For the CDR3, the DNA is TGTGCCAGTAGTAAACTCTGGGGACAGACGAACACTGAAGCTTTCTTT. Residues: CASSKLWGQTNTEAFF.

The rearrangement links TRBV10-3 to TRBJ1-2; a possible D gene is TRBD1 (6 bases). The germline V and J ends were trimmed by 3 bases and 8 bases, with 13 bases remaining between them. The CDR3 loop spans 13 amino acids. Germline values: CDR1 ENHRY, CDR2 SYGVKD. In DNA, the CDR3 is TGTGCCATCAGTGAACAGGGATCGTGGGGCTACACCTTC. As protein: CAISEQGSWGYTF.

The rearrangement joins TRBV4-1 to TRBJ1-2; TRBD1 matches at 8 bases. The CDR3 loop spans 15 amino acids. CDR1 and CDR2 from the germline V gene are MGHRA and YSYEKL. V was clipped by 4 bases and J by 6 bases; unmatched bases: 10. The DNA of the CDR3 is TGCGCCAGCAGCCTAGGACAGGGAAATAGAGATGGCTACACCTTC. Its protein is CASSLGQGNRDGYTF.

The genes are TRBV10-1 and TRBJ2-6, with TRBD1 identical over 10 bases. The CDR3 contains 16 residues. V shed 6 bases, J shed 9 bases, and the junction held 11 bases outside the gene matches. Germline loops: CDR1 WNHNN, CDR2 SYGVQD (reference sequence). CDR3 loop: CASSDDRGLAHNVLTF. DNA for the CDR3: TGCGCCAGCAGCGATGACAGGGGGCTGGCACACAACGTCCTGACTTTC.

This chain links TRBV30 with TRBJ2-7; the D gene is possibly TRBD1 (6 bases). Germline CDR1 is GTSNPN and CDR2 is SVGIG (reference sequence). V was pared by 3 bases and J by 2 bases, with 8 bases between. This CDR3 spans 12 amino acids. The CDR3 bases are TGTGCCTGGAGAGGGGGTCCCTACGAGCAGTACTTC. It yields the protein CAWRGGPYEQYF.

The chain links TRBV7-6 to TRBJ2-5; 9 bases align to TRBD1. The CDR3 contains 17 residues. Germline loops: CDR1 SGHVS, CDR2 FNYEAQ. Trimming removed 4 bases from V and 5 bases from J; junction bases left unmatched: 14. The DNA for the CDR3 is TGTGCCAGCAGCTATCGACAGGGGGAAGGCCTAGAGGAGACCCAGTACTTC. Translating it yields CASSYRQGEGLEETQYF.

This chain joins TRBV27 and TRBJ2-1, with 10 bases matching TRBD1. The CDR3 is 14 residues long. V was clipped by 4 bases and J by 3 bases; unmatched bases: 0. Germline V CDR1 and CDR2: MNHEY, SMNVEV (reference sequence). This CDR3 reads CASSWTGGYNEQFF. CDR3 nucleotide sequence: TGTGCCAGCAGTTGGACAGGGGGCTACAATGAGCAGTTCTTC.

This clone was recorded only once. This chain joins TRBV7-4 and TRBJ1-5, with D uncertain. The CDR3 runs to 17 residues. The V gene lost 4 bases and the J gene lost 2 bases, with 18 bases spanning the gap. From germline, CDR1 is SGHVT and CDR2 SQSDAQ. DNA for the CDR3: TGTGCCAGCAGCTCTAGTCGGCGGCAGCCTTGCAATCAGCCCCAGCATTTT. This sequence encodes CASSSSRRQPCNQPQHF.

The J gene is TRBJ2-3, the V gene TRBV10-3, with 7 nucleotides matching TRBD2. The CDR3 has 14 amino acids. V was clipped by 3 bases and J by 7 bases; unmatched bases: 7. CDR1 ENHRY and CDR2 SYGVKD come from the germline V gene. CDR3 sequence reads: CAISESGGGNTQYF. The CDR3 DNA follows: TGTGCCATCAGTGAATCGGGGGGAGGGAATACGCAGTATTTT.

CDR3 bases: TGCGCCAGCAGGGGAGACAGGGATGAGACCCAGTACTTC. Protein sequence: CASRGDRDETQYF. The chain recombines TRBV5-1 with TRBJ2-5; 7 bases are a match to TRBD1. V shed 5 bases, J shed 5 bases, and the junction held 6 bases outside the gene matches. Germline-derived CDR1 and CDR2 are SGHRS and YFSETQ. The length of the CDR3 is 13 residues.

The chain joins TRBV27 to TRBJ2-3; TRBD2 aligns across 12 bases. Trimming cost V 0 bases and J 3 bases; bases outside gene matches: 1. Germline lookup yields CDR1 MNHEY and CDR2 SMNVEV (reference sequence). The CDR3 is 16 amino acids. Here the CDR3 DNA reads TGTGCCAGCAGTTTATCCACTAGCGGGGGGACAGATACGCAGTATTTT. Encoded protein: CASSLSTSGGTDTQYF.

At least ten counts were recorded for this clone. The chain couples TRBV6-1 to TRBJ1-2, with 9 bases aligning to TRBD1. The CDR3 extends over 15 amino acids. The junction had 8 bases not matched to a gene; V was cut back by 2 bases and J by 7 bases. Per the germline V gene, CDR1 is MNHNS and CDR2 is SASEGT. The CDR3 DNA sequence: TGTGCCAGCAGTGAAACATTAACAGGGGGCTTTGGCTACACCTTC. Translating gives CASSETLTGGFGYTF.

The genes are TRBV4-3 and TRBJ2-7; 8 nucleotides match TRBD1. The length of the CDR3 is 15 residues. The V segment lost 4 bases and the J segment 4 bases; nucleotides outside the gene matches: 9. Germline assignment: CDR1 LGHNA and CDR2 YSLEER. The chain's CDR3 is CASSPEDRVIYEQYF. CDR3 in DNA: TGCGCCAGCAGCCCCGAGGACAGGGTCATATACGAGCAGTACTTC.

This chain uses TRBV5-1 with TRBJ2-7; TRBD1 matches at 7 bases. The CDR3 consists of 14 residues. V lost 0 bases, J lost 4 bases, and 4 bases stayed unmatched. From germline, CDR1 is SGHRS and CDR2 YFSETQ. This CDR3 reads CASSLGQGFYEQYF. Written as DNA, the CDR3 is TGCGCCAGCAGCTTGGGACAGGGTTTTTACGAGCAGTACTTC.

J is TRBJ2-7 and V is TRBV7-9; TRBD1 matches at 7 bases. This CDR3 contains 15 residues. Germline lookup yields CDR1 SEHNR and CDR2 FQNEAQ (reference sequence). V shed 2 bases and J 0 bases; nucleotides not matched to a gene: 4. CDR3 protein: CASSLRDRSSYEQYF. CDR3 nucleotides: TGTGCCAGCAGCTTACGGGACAGATCCTCCTACGAGCAGTACTTC.

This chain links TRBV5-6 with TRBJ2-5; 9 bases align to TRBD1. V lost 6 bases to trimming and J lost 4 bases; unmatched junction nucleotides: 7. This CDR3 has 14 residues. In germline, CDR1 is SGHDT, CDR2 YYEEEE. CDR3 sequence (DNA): TGTGCCAGCACCTGGGACAGGGTTGTAGAGACCCAGTACTTC. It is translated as CASTWDRVVETQYF.

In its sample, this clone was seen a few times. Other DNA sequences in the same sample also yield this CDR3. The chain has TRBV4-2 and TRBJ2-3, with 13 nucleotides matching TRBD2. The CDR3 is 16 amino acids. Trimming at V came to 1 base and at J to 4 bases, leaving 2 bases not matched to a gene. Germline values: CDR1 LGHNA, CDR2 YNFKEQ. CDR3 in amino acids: CASSQGTSGGADTQYF. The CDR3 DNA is TGTGCCAGCAGCCAAGGGACTAGCGGGGGCGCAGATACGCAGTATTTT.

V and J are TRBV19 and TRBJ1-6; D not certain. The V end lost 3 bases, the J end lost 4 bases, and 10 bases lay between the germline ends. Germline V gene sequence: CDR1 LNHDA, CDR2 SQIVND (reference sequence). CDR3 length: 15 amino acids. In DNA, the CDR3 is TGTGCCAGTAGTATGAACACAGTGTATAATTCACCCCTCCACTTT. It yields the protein CASSMNTVYNSPLHF.